Presented here are 26 T cell receptor beta chains from one specimen sequenced in a study of cytomegalovirus exposure and HLA in healthy donors. TCRdb's copy holds only in-frame clones and misses some; the assay was immunoSEQ multiplex PCR. The repertoire holds under 100,000 clones, 84% seen once, with roughly 12% in the top ten. The sequenced material came from PBMCs. These receptors were collected from a woman aged 18-30 years in good health and CMV-seropositive.

This clone has just one count. The CDR3 coding sequence is TGTGCCAGCAGTTTATTCTTTCCCGAGGGGGGGCTGAGGGAAAAACTGTTTTTT. It yields the protein CASSLFFPEGGLREKLFF. This chain uses TRBV27 with TRBJ1-4; D perhaps matches TRBD1 (6 bases). Germline V CDR1 and CDR2: MNHEY, SMNVEV (reference sequence). The CDR3 covers 18 residues. Deletions cut 1 base from V and 8 bases from J, with 23 bases between.

Concerning this clone itself: The same CDR3 is also encoded by other DNA sequences in this sample. This chain uses TRBV6-5 with TRBJ1-1; D perhaps matches TRBD1 (5 bases). Germline V CDR1 and CDR2: MNHEY, SVGAGI. Trimming took off 2 bases at V and 0 bases at J, with 7 bases between the two ends. There are 14 residues in the CDR3. CDR3 sequence (DNA): TGTGCCAGCAGTTACGGGGGGGTGAACACTGAAGCTTTCTTT. This sequence encodes CASSYGGVNTEAFF.

The chain recombines TRBV11-3 with TRBJ1-2; 9 bases are a match to TRBD1. Looked up from germline, CDR1 is SGHNT and CDR2 is YENEEA. V shed 5 bases, J shed 8 bases, and the junction held 9 bases outside the gene matches. The CDR3 length is 14 residues. The CDR3 region is CASSATGTGKGYTF. The DNA for the CDR3 is TGTGCCAGCAGCGCGACCGGGACAGGGAAAGGCTACACCTTC. Filled out from reference TRBV11-3 and TRBJ1-2, the complete variable domain reads EAGVVQSPRYKIIEKKQPVAFWCNPISGHNTLYWYLQNLGQGPELLIRYENEEAVDDSQLPKDRFSAERLKGVDSTLKIQPAELGDSAVYLCASSATGTGKGYTFGSGTRLTVV.

This clone was counted a single time. The chain employs TRBV30 and TRBJ1-1; 8 bases agree with TRBD1. V was clipped by 0 bases and J by 6 bases; unmatched bases: 9. This CDR3 contains 15 residues. Germline values: CDR1 GTSNPN, CDR2 SVGIG (reference sequence). The CDR3 region is CAWSVGTGLRAEAFF. For the CDR3, the DNA is TGTGCCTGGAGTGTCGGGACAGGCCTTAGGGCTGAAGCTTTCTTT.

The chain joins TRBV7-3 to TRBJ2-1; 8 bases map to TRBD1. From germline, CDR1 is SGHTA and CDR2 FQGTGA. The CDR3 has 14 residues. The ends lost 5 bases at V and 5 bases at J; junction bases unmatched: 5. The chain's CDR3 is CASSLGQGNNEQFF. The CDR3 nucleotides read TGTGCCAGCAGCCTCGGACAGGGTAACAATGAGCAGTTCTTC.

The chain employs TRBV7-9 and TRBJ2-7; 14 bases are a match to TRBD2. This CDR3 has 16 amino acids. The ends lost 5 bases at V and 6 bases at J; junction bases unmatched: 9. Germline lookup yields CDR1 SEHNR and CDR2 FQNEAQ (reference sequence). CDR3 loop: CASSPRTSGGTGEQYF. For the CDR3, the DNA is TGTGCCAGCAGCCCCAGGACTAGCGGGGGGACGGGCGAGCAGTACTTC.

This clone was recorded once. The chain has TRBV18 and TRBJ2-1; the match to TRBD2 covers 7 bases. Germline V gene data show CDR1 as KGHSH and CDR2 as LQKENI. This CDR3 contains 13 residues. The V gene end was trimmed by 5 bases and the J gene end by 4 bases; junction bases not matched to a gene: 2. CDR3 residues: CASSGGVYNEQFF. As DNA, the CDR3 is TGTGCCAGCTCAGGGGGGGTATACAATGAGCAGTTCTTC.

The chain links TRBV30 to TRBJ2-5, with D maybe TRBD1 (5 bases). The CDR3 extends over 11 amino acids. V lost 5 bases, J lost 9 bases, and 13 bases lay in between. The germline V gene has CDR1 GTSNPN and CDR2 SVGIG (reference sequence). The DNA for the CDR3 is TGTGCCTGGTTAGGGGCTGCCTCCCAGTACTTC. Translation: CAWLGAASQYF.

This clone was picked up one time. Here the CDR3 DNA reads TGCGCCAGCAGCCACCCCCCCGGACGGGGTGAAAAACTGTTTTTT. The encoded protein is CASSHPPGRGEKLFF. The V gene is TRBV4-3, the J gene TRBJ1-4; no firm D call. The V gene lost 3 bases and the J gene lost 7 bases, with 15 bases spanning the gap. Germline values: CDR1 LGHNA, CDR2 YSLEER. The CDR3 is made up of 15 amino acids.

The gene calls are TRBV4-3 and TRBJ1-4; D is unclear. The CDR3 runs to 14 residues. V lost 0 bases and J 0 bases, leaving 2 bases between the germline ends. Looked up from germline, CDR1 is LGHNA and CDR2 is YSLEER. The CDR3, as DNA: TGCGCCAGCAGCCAAGATACAACTAATGAAAAACTGTTTTTT. Translation: CASSQDTTNEKLFF.

The chain uses TRBV6-6 and TRBJ1-1; a possible D gene is TRBD1 (6 bases). With 4 bases removed from V and 4 bases from J, the gap between germline ends came to 13 bases. Germline loops: CDR1 MNHNY, CDR2 SVGAGI (reference sequence). This CDR3 is built from 14 residues. The CDR3 is CASSSTQGGTEAFF. Written as DNA, the CDR3 is TGTGCCAGCAGTTCCACACAGGGCGGCACTGAAGCTTTCTTT.

The V and J genes are TRBV6-1 and TRBJ1-2, with D perhaps TRBD1 (6 bases). The CDR3 extends over 14 amino acids. V was cut by 5 bases and J by 2 bases, with 12 bases left in between. Germline V gene data show CDR1 as MNHNS and CDR2 as SASEGT. CDR3 amino acids: CASSTGTKNYGYTF. In nucleotides, the CDR3 is TGTGCCAGCAGTACCGGGACAAAGAACTATGGCTACACCTTC.

The chain couples TRBV2 to TRBJ2-7; 9 nucleotides agree with TRBD1. The CDR3 is made up of 13 amino acids. Germline values: CDR1 SNHLY, CDR2 FYNNEI. V dropped 4 bases and J dropped 5; count of bases not matched to a gene: 3. The CDR3 is CASSGDRAHEQYF. In DNA form, the CDR3 reads TGTGCCAGCAGTGGGGACAGGGCCCACGAGCAGTACTTC.

The chain joins TRBV28 to TRBJ2-7, with TRBD1 identical over 9 bases. The CDR3 contains 13 residues. Trimming at V came to 8 bases and at J to 3 bases, leaving 5 bases not matched to a gene. CDR1 is MDHEN and CDR2 is SYDVKM in the germline V gene. CDR3 in amino acids: CASGTGTVYEQYF. The CDR3, as DNA: TGTGCCAGCGGGACAGGGACAGTCTACGAGCAGTACTTC.

The genes are TRBV10-3 and TRBJ1-1, with 7 nucleotides matching TRBD1. Germline V gene lookup returns CDR1 ENHRY and CDR2 SYGVKD. There are 13 residues in the CDR3. With 7 bases clipped from V and 1 base from J, the junction kept 3 bases outside the gene matches. CDR3 DNA: TGTGCCATCAAGGGACAGCAGAACACTGAAGCTTTCTTT. Translating it yields CAIKGQQNTEAFF.

The chain couples TRBV2 to TRBJ2-5, with a possible D match to TRBD2 (5 bases). The ends were cut back, 5 bases at V and 0 bases at J, with 16 bases in the middle. The CDR3 sequence is 16 residues long. The V gene's germline CDR1 is SNHLY and CDR2 FYNNEI. This CDR3 reads CASSSGMYRNQETQYF. The CDR3 nucleotides are TGTGCCAGCAGTTCGGGAATGTATAGAAACCAAGAGACCCAGTACTTC.

The chain uses TRBV11-3 and TRBJ2-7; maybe TRBD2 (6 bases). V lost 5 bases and J lost 7, with 9 bases in between. The germline V gene encodes CDR1 SGHNT and CDR2 YENEEA. The CDR3 loop spans 11 amino acids. CDR3 nucleotide sequence: TGTGCCAGCAGCCGAGGACTAGAGCAGTACTTC. Its translation is CASSRGLEQYF.

The chain has TRBV4-2 and TRBJ2-3; 12 nucleotides line up with TRBD2. There are 17 residues in the CDR3. Per germline, CDR1 LGHNA and CDR2 YNFKEQ. V gave up 3 bases and J gave up 4 bases; unmatched junction bases: 8. CDR3 sequence: CASSHGRLAGESDTQYF. CDR3 in DNA: TGTGCCAGCAGCCATGGAAGACTAGCGGGGGAGTCAGATACGCAGTATTTT.

V gene TRBV5-1 combines with J gene TRBJ1-1, with a tentative D call TRBD1 (5 bases). CDR3 length: 15 residues. Germline V gives CDR1 SGHRS, CDR2 YFSETQ. V dropped 2 bases and J dropped 2 bases, with 13 bases sitting between them. CDR3 coding DNA: TGCGCCAGCAGCTTAGCAGGGTCGTTAAACACTGAAGCTTTCTTT. Protein: CASSLAGSLNTEAFF.

The chain combines TRBV7-2 with TRBJ1-1, with 7 bases aligning to TRBD1. The CDR3 is 14 amino acids. V lost 2 bases to trimming and J lost 5 bases; unmatched junction nucleotides: 5. Germline assignment: CDR1 SGHTA and CDR2 FQGNSA. The CDR3 DNA reads TGTGCCAGCAGCTTACAGGGGGGACCTACTGAAGCTTTCTTT. Translated: CASSLQGGPTEAFF. Looking up the rest from reference TRBV7-2 and TRBJ1-1 gives the full variable domain: GAGVSQSPSNKVTEKGKDVELRCDPISGHTALYWYRQSLGQGLEFLIYFQGNSAPDKSGLPSDRFSAERTGGSVSTLTIQRTQQEDSAVYLCASSLQGGPTEAFFGQGTRLTVV.

This clone was detected once. The chain links TRBV5-1 to TRBJ2-5, with a tentative D call TRBD2 (5 bases). The CDR3 covers 14 residues. Germline CDR1 is SGHRS and CDR2 is YFSETQ. V was shortened by 0 bases and J by 3 bases, with 9 bases between the two germline ends. The CDR3 DNA reads TGCGCCAGCAGCTTGGGGCAGAGGGAAGAGACCCAGTACTTC. Protein product: CASSLGQREETQYF.

The rearrangement links TRBV6-6 to TRBJ2-6, with 8 bases that match TRBD1. CDR3 length: 16 residues. V was clipped by 6 bases and J by 8 bases; unmatched bases: 12. The V gene's germline CDR1 is MNHNY and CDR2 SVGAGI (reference sequence). The CDR3 is CASRASGTGHTNVLTF. The CDR3 DNA is TGTGCCAGCAGAGCTTCCGGGACAGGACATACCAACGTCCTGACTTTC.

The chain combines TRBV5-1 with TRBJ2-5, with 8 bases matching TRBD2. The CDR3 runs 15 residues. Germline assignment: CDR1 SGHRS and CDR2 YFSETQ. V shed 4 bases and J 5 bases; nucleotides not matched to a gene: 10. CDR3 amino acids: CASSTGTRGSETQYF. Written as DNA, the CDR3 is TGCGCCAGCAGCACCGGGACTAGGGGATCGGAGACCCAGTACTTC.

In this sample, this clone turned up a few times. The chain uses TRBV4-1 and TRBJ1-4; unclear D gene. Germline CDR1 and CDR2: MGHRA and YSYEKL. V was cut by 1 base and J by 12 bases, with 9 bases left in between. The length of the CDR3 is 12 residues. The CDR3 DNA reads TGCGCCAGCAGCCAAGTTCGGGAGGAACTGTTTTTT. Translated: CASSQVREELFF.

This rearrangement joins TRBV9 to TRBJ1-2; no reliable D call. Between the trimmed V and J ends, which lost 6 bases and 7 bases, there was a span of 13 bases. CDR3 length: 12 residues. The germline CDR1 and CDR2 sequences are SGDLS and YYNGEE. The CDR3, as DNA: TGTGCCAGCAAGTCTCAGGCAGCTGGCTACACCTTC. This encodes CASKSQAAGYTF.

The V and J genes are TRBV28 and TRBJ2-7; 13 bases are a match to TRBD2. Germline V gives CDR1 MDHEN, CDR2 SYDVKM. V trimming: 6 bases; J trimming: 2 bases; junction bases outside the gene matches: 4. The CDR3 is made up of 15 amino acids. CDR3 nucleotide sequence: TGTGCCAGCAGACTAGCGGGGGGGTCCACCTACGAGCAGTACTTC. Its translation is CASRLAGGSTYEQYF.